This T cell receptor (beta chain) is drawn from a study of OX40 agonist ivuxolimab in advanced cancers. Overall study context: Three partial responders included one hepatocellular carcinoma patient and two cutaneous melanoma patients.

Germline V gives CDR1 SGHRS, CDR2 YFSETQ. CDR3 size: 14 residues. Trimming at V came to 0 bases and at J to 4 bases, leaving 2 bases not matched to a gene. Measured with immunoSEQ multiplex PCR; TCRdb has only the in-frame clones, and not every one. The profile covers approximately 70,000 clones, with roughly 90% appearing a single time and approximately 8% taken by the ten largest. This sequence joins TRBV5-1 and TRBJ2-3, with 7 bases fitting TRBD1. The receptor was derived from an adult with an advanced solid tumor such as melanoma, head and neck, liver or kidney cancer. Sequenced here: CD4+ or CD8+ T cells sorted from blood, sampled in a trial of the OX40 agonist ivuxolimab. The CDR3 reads CASSLATGADTQYF. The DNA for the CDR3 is TGCGCCAGCAGCTTGGCCACAGGGGCAGATACGCAGTATTTT.